This record covers a single T cell receptor (beta chain). Between the trimmed V and J ends, which lost 10 bases and 1 base, there was a span of 16 bases. CDR3 length: 14 amino acids. CDR1 and CDR2 from the germline V gene are MNHNY and SVGAGI (reference sequence). The table came from immunoSEQ multiplex PCR; TCRdb's copy has only in-frame clones and leaves some out. The repertoire holds 110,000 or so clones, with more than 70% as singletons. This specimen belongs to a study of blood T cell repertoires in COVID-19. The sample consisted of peripheral blood. This rearrangement joins TRBV6-6 to TRBJ1-1, with no clear D. The clonotype originates from a woman aged 55 to 70 with COVID-19, enrolled during active disease. The CDR3 region has the DNA TGTGCCACCTCTCCTCGCGGGGAGAACACTGAAGCTTTCTTT. Protein product: CATSPRGENTEAFF.